This TCR beta chain was sequenced for a study of T cell responses to AZD1222 COVID-19 vaccine. Study-wide results and limits: Just a handful of AZD1222 recipients tested seropositive at baseline.

V was pared by 6 bases and J by 10 bases, with 12 bases between. This CDR3 has 12 amino acids. Turning to this clone: As yet, its antigen is unknown.

Profiling relied on immunoSEQ multiplex PCR, and the TCRdb table lists in-frame clones only, not all of them. Among 150,000 to 200,000 clones listed, around 90% were seen once. The chain recombines TRBV12-3 or TRBV12-4 with TRBJ1-4; D is uncertain. The sequence derives from an adult in good health. Sequencing was performed on peripheral blood, taken on day 0 of AZD1222 vaccination. In DNA form, the CDR3 reads TGTGCCAGCAGCATAATGGGGAGAAAACTGTTTTTT. The encoded protein is CASSIMGRKLFF.